These 32 T cell receptor beta chains were all obtained from the same sample, sequenced in a study of early T cells in non-severe SARS-CoV-2 infection. Each CDR3 protein gets one entry after TCRdb re-called the 5' RACE reads with MiXCR. The sample shows 45,000 to 60,000 distinct CDR3 sequences, about 10% of them seen only once. The material was whole blood, obtained at baseline. All receptors derive from an adult who was a healthcare worker with PCR-confirmed SARS-CoV-2 infection or an uninfected control (not recorded which).

This clonotype showed up just a few times. V usage is TRBV27 and J usage is TRBJ1-1, with 8 positions matching TRBD1. CDR1 and CDR2 from the germline V gene are MNHEY and SMNVEV (reference sequence). This CDR3 spans 15 amino acids. Germline trimming cut 0 bases from V and 5 bases from J; bases unmatched to any gene: 5. DNA for the CDR3: TGTGCCAGCAGTTTATCTCAGGGGGCAAGTACTGAAGCTTTCTTT. Protein sequence: CASSLSQGASTEAFF.

Turning to this clonotype: One end of the junction does not line up with germline, which may come from a read error. The chain joins TRBV7-7 to TRBJ2-3; a weak D match, TRBD1 (6 bases). Germline V lookup: CDR1 SSHAT, CDR2 FNYEAQ (reference sequence). The CDR3 runs 14 residues. The CDR3 spells CASSQDRSTDTQYF. DNA of the CDR3: TGTGCTAGCAGCCAGGACAGAAGCACAGATACGCAGTATTTT.

In its sample, this clonotype was seen a few times. V and J are TRBV7-6 and TRBJ2-2, with 10 bases identical to TRBD2. Germline V CDR1 and CDR2: SGHVS, FNYEAQ. Losses at the gene ends were 4 bases for V and 5 bases for J; bases not matched to a gene: 7. The CDR3 sequence is 16 residues long. DNA for the CDR3: TGTGCCAGCAGCTCAAGACAGCGGGAGGGGACCGGGGAGCTGTTTTTT. This gives the protein CASSSRQREGTGELFF.

The chain recombines TRBV25-1 with TRBJ2-7; D is perhaps TRBD1 or TRBD2 (5 bases each). Germline lookup yields CDR1 MGHDK and CDR2 SYGVNS. There are 11 residues in the CDR3. The DNA for the CDR3 is TGTGCTAAGGGACGGGACTACGAGCAGTACTTC. Its translation is CAKGRDYEQYF.

This clonotype showed up many times. The V gene is TRBV5-1, the J gene TRBJ2-6; 8 positions agree with TRBD1. The CDR3 consists of 16 residues. Germline CDR1 reads SGHRS; CDR2 reads YFSETQ. Germline trimming cut 4 bases from V and 0 bases from J; bases unmatched to any gene: 3. In nucleotides, the CDR3 is TGCGCCAGCAGCCCCGGACAGGGCTCTGGGGCCAACGTCCTGACTTTC. This translates into CASSPGQGSGANVLTF.

The sample holds a few counts of this clonotype. The chain uses TRBV6-6 and TRBJ2-5; the D gene is possibly TRBD2 (6 bases). Trimming pared 6 bases from V and 0 bases from J, leaving 8 bases between. Germline CDR1 and CDR2: MNHNY and SVGAGI (reference sequence). The CDR3 length is 13 residues. Here the CDR3 DNA reads TGTGCCAGCAGCAGGGACTACCAAGAGACCCAGTACTTC. Translation gives CASSRDYQETQYF.

CDR3 bases: TGTGCCAGCAGTTTTCGGTGGGGTGCCCAAGAGACCCAGTACTTC. Residues: CASSFRWGAQETQYF. J is TRBJ2-5 and V is TRBV7-2; unclear D gene. This CDR3 has 15 residues. V was trimmed by 6 bases and J by 1 base, leaving 15 bases between them. CDR1 is SGHTA and CDR2 is FQGNSA in the germline V gene.

This clonotype was seen repeatedly, ten times or more. The chain combines TRBV7-9 with TRBJ2-3, with D possibly TRBD2 on 5 matching bases. CDR1 and CDR2 from the germline V gene are SEHNR and FQNEAQ (reference sequence). The V gene lost 3 bases and the J gene lost 6 bases, with 10 bases spanning the gap. The CDR3 runs 13 residues. CDR3 in amino acids: CASSLAAGDTQYF. CDR3 coding DNA: TGTGCCAGCAGCTTGGCTGCGGGCGATACGCAGTATTTT. Supplemented by reference TRBV7-9 and TRBJ2-3, the full variable domain reads DTGVSQNPRHKITKRGQNVTFRCDPISEHNRLYWYRQTLGQGPEFLTYFQNEAQLEKSRLLSDRFSAERPKGSFSTLEIQRTEQGDSAMYLCASSLAAGDTQYFGPGTRLTVL.

The rearrangement uses TRBV9 and TRBJ2-2; D tentatively reads TRBD1 or TRBD2 (5 bases each). CDR3 length: 16 residues. The V gene's germline CDR1 is SGDLS and CDR2 YYNGEE. The V end was cut by 0 bases, the J end by 6 bases, with 15 bases between. CDR3 DNA sequence: TGTGCCAGCAGCGTAGGCTACCGGGACGAGGCCGGGGAGCTGTTTTTT. Amino acid sequence: CASSVGYRDEAGELFF.

This chain joins TRBV2 and TRBJ2-7, with 8 bases matching TRBD2. V lost 2 bases and J lost 4; bases outside the gene matches: 10. In germline, CDR1 is SNHLY, CDR2 FYNNEI. The CDR3 contains 16 residues. The CDR3 nucleotides read TGTGCCAGCAGTGAACCAGCGGGGGCCTCGTTTTACGAGCAGTACTTC. It is translated as CASSEPAGASFYEQYF.

The chain carries TRBV9 and TRBJ2-7; either TRBD1 or TRBD2 may fit D (6 bases each). From germline, CDR1 is SGDLS and CDR2 YYNGEE. The CDR3 spans 15 residues. The ends were cut back, 3 bases at V and 7 bases at J, with 20 bases in the middle. The CDR3 DNA reads TGTGCCAGCAGCGCTCAAAGGGGGGATATTTGGGAGCAGTACTTC. Its translation is CASSAQRGDIWEQYF.

This clonotype appeared many times. The CDR3 here is CASSQGYEQYF. The CDR3 DNA is TGTGCCAGCAGCCAAGGCTACGAGCAGTACTTC. The chain carries TRBV3-1 and TRBJ2-7; D is unresolved. V was cut by 1 base and J by 3 bases, with 1 base left in between. The CDR3 is 11 residues long. The germline V gene encodes CDR1 LGHDT and CDR2 YNNKEL (reference sequence).

This chain joins TRBV19 and TRBJ2-5; D gene unclear. CDR1 LNHDA and CDR2 SQIVND come from the germline V gene (reference sequence). This CDR3 contains 13 residues. Trimming left V 4 bases short and J 2 bases short, with 8 bases between. CDR3 bases: TGTGCCAGTAGTAGGGGATTTCAAGAGACCCAGTACTTC. The encoded protein is CASSRGFQETQYF.

This chain uses TRBV11-2 with TRBJ2-5, with 8 bases identical to TRBD1. V lost 1 base and J lost 6; bases outside the gene matches: 7. Germline CDR1 and CDR2: SGHAT and FQNNGV. There are 15 residues in the CDR3. The CDR3 reads CASSLALDRAKTQYF. CDR3 sequence (DNA): TGTGCCAGCAGCTTAGCCCTGGACAGGGCGAAGACCCAGTACTTC.

The chain links TRBV9 to TRBJ1-2; D is perhaps TRBD1 (5 bases). V lost 3 bases to trimming and J lost 3 bases, with 15 bases between them. Germline-derived CDR1 and CDR2 are SGDLS and YYNGEE. This CDR3 spans 15 amino acids. The CDR3 loop is CASSEGRGRDYGYTF. The CDR3 region has the DNA TGTGCCAGCAGCGAGGGGCGAGGGAGGGACTATGGCTACACCTTC.

This clonotype was detected only a few times. The chain links TRBV3-1 to TRBJ1-1, with a tentative D call TRBD1 (5 bases). Germline V gene lookup returns CDR1 LGHDT and CDR2 YNNKEL (reference sequence). The CDR3 covers 15 residues. V was pared by 1 base and J by 6 bases, with 15 bases between. The CDR3 protein is CASSQATQGVSEAFF. The CDR3 nucleotides read TGTGCCAGCAGCCAAGCCACTCAGGGAGTTTCTGAAGCTTTCTTT. The whole variable domain, filled in from reference TRBV3-1 and TRBJ1-1, reads DTAVSQTPKYLVTQMGNDKSIKCEQNLGHDTMYWYKQDSKKFLKIMFSYNNKELIINETVPNRFSPKSPDKAHLNLHINSLELGDSAVYFCASSQATQGVSEAFFGQGTRLTVV.

This sequence joins TRBV7-6 and TRBJ2-1; the match to TRBD2 covers 9 bases. V lost 4 bases to trimming and J lost 7 bases; unmatched junction nucleotides: 14. Germline CDR1 is SGHVS and CDR2 is FNYEAQ. This CDR3 has 17 amino acids. CDR3 in DNA: TGTGCCAGCAGCTCAAGAGGGGGACTAGCCGGAACTAATGAGCAGTTCTTC. Its protein product is CASSSRGGLAGTNEQFF.

This clonotype was counted at least ten times. The V call is TRBV7-8, the J call TRBJ1-3; D uncertain. The CDR3 contains 16 residues. V was clipped by 5 bases and J by 0 bases, with 14 bases between them. The germline CDR1 and CDR2 sequences are SGHVS and FQNEAQ. In DNA, the CDR3 is TGTGCCAGCAGCCCAGTCCCTGAGGGCTCTGGAAACACCATATATTTT. Translating gives CASSPVPEGSGNTIYF. Filled out from reference TRBV7-8 and TRBJ1-3, the complete variable domain reads GAGVSQSPRYKVAKRGQDVALRCDPISGHVSLFWYQQALGQGPEFLTYFQNEAQLDKSGLPSDRFFAERPEGSVSTLKIQRTQQEDSAVYLCASSPVPEGSGNTIYFGEGSWLTVV.

The CDR3 sequence is CASSPGTGGKETQYF. CDR3 coding DNA: TGTGCCAGCAGCCCAGGGACAGGGGGCAAGGAGACCCAGTACTTC. The chain recombines TRBV7-9 with TRBJ2-5, with TRBD1 matching over 12 bases. In germline, CDR1 is SEHNR, CDR2 FQNEAQ (reference sequence). This CDR3 is built from 15 residues. The junction had 6 bases not matched to a gene; V was cut back by 5 bases and J by 5 bases.

The J gene is TRBJ1-1, the V gene TRBV29-1; 8 bases match TRBD1. V dropped 7 bases and J dropped 1; count of bases not matched to a gene: 8. The CDR3 extends over 14 amino acids. The germline gives CDR1 SQVTM, CDR2 ANQGSEA. CDR3 nucleotides: TGCAGCGGGGGAGACAGGGGCGGGAACACTGAAGCTTTCTTT. It translates to CSGGDRGGNTEAFF. Filled out from reference TRBV29-1 and TRBJ1-1, the complete variable domain reads SAVISQKPSRDICQRGTSLTIQCQVDSQVTMMFWYRQQPGQSLTLIATANQGSEATYESGFVIDKFPISRPNLTFSTLTVSNMSPEDSSIYLCSGGDRGGNTEAFFGQGTRLTVV.

This chain connects TRBV5-1 to TRBJ2-5; D gene ambiguous. CDR3 length: 14 amino acids. Between the trimmed V and J ends, which lost 0 bases and 1 base, there was a span of 7 bases. Germline V gives CDR1 SGHRS, CDR2 YFSETQ. The CDR3 bases are TGCGCCAGCAGCTTGGGGGATTTCCAAGAGACCCAGTACTTC. This sequence encodes CASSLGDFQETQYF.

The CDR3 is CASSFLSNTGELFF. The CDR3 DNA is TGTGCCAGCAGCTTCCTGAGCAACACCGGGGAGCTGTTTTTT. The gene calls are TRBV11-2 and TRBJ2-2; no firm D call. V was cut by 3 bases and J by 2 bases, with 7 bases left in between. The CDR3 spans 14 residues. In germline, CDR1 is SGHAT, CDR2 FQNNGV.

This clonotype was seen repeatedly, ten times or more. DNA of the CDR3: TGTGCCAGTAGTAACGGGCTTAACTATGGCTACACCTTC. The encoded protein is CASSNGLNYGYTF. The V call is TRBV19, the J call TRBJ1-2; D unresolved. The CDR3 sequence is 13 residues long. Deletions cut 4 bases from V and 1 base from J, with 7 bases between. CDR1 LNHDA and CDR2 SQIVND come from the germline V gene (reference sequence).

The V gene is TRBV7-2, the J gene TRBJ2-7; weak D call: TRBD2 (6 bases). In germline, CDR1 is SGHTA, CDR2 FQGNSA. The CDR3 spans 15 residues. Trimming removed 5 bases at V and 7 bases at J, with 21 bases between. Here the CDR3 DNA reads TGTGCCAGCAGCGAACCGGGACTCGGGGCAAGGGAGCAGTACTTC. It codes for CASSEPGLGAREQYF.

This clonotype was observed a few times. The genes are TRBV5-5 and TRBJ1-2; D not certain. V lost 0 bases and J lost 3, with 9 bases in between. This CDR3 has 14 amino acids. The germline gives CDR1 SGHKS, CDR2 YYEKEE (reference sequence). The CDR3 DNA follows: TGTGCCAGCAGCTTGGTTAGGCGGGACTATGGCTACACCTTC. Its translation is CASSLVRRDYGYTF. The full variable domain, rest sourced from reference TRBV5-5 and TRBJ1-2, is DAGVTQSPTHLIKTRGQQVTLRCSPISGHKSVSWYQQVLGQGPQFIFQYYEKEERGRGNFPDRFSARQFPNYSSELNVNALLLGDSALYLCASSLVRRDYGYTFGSGTRLTVV.

This clonotype was picked up many times. The chain is built from TRBV4-1 and TRBJ2-1; 11 nucleotides match TRBD2. The trim removed 4 bases at V and 9 bases at J, leaving 5 bases unmatched. Germline loops: CDR1 MGHRA, CDR2 YSYEKL. This CDR3 is 14 amino acids long. This CDR3 is CASSRLGLAGEQFF. The CDR3 DNA is TGCGCCAGCAGCCGCCTAGGACTAGCGGGTGAGCAGTTCTTC.

In this sample, this clonotype is medium-sized. V and J are TRBV4-1 and TRBJ2-2; D not certain. The CDR3 consists of 17 residues. The germline CDR1 and CDR2 sequences are MGHRA and YSYEKL. V lost 1 base, J lost 2 bases, and 14 bases lay in between. The CDR3 loop reads CASSQVDVGFNTGELFF. The CDR3 nucleotides read TGCGCCAGCAGCCAAGTCGACGTGGGATTTAACACCGGGGAGCTGTTTTTT.

This clonotype was counted between two and nine times. Lacking the conserved final phenylalanine or tryptophan, this CDR3 likely reflects a read error. The DNA is omitted, as the CDR3 cannot be located on it reliably, and the CDR3 follows TCRdb's listing. This chain uses TRBV10-1 with TRBJ2-3; the table's D call, TRBD2, has no DNA check behind it. From its first to its last residue, the CDR3 has 15 amino acids. Germline CDR1 is WNHNN and CDR2 is SYGVQD (reference sequence). CDR3 residues: CASMTSTLAQIRSIL.

This clonotype has more than one count but fewer than ten. This chain uses TRBV10-3 with TRBJ2-2, with D perhaps matching TRBD2 (6 bases). CDR3 length equals 15 residues. The V gene's germline CDR1 is ENHRY and CDR2 SYGVKD. V was clipped by 0 bases and J by 6 bases, with 11 bases between them. Written as DNA, the CDR3 is TGTGCCATCAGTGAGTCGATTGCGGGATCCGGGGAGCTGTTTTTT. Translation gives CAISESIAGSGELFF.

The chain joins TRBV5-1 to TRBJ2-5; a possible D gene is TRBD1 (6 bases). V gave up 1 base and J gave up 0 bases, with 7 bases separating them. The CDR3 covers 14 residues. Germline V gene sequence: CDR1 SGHRS, CDR2 YFSETQ. The CDR3 here is CASSLTGYQETQYF. CDR3 sequence (DNA): TGCGCCAGCAGCTTGACAGGGTACCAAGAGACCCAGTACTTC. Full variable domain (remainder filled in from reference TRBV5-1 and TRBJ2-5): KAGVTQTPRYLIKTRGQQVTLSCSPISGHRSVSWYQQTPGQGLQFLFEYFSETQRNKGNFPGRFSGRQFSNSRSEMNVSTLELGDSALYLCASSLTGYQETQYFGPGTRLLVL.

In DNA form, the CDR3 reads TGTGCCAGTTCCCCCGGACAGACCTCCGAGCAGTACTTC. Translation gives CASSPGQTSEQYF. The chain is built from TRBV19 and TRBJ2-7, with D possibly TRBD1 on 6 matching bases. Germline assignment: CDR1 LNHDA and CDR2 SQIVND (reference sequence). Trimming removed 8 bases from V and 6 bases from J, with 17 bases in between. The CDR3 spans 13 residues.

The rearrangement links TRBV20-1 to TRBJ1-4, with D possibly being TRBD1 (6 bases). Germline loops: CDR1 DFQATT, CDR2 SNEGSKA (reference sequence). The germline V and J ends were trimmed by 4 bases and 8 bases, with 32 bases remaining between them. The CDR3 runs to 19 residues. The CDR3 region is CSAIPGHSGGSGIAEKLFF. The CDR3 bases are TGCAGTGCTATACCCGGGCATTCCGGGGGCTCAGGTATAGCGGAAAAACTGTTTTTT.